The 3 T cell receptor beta chains reported below all come from one sample, sequenced in a study of neoadjuvant nivolumab and ipilimumab in lung cancer. Here immunoSEQ multiplex PCR was the method, and the copy in TCRdb shows in-frame clones only, minus some. There are about 13,000 clones in the sample; more than 90% occur only once, and 2% to 3% lies in the top ten. This specimen was peripheral blood, taken after neoadjuvant nivolumab, alone or with ipilimumab, at or shortly before surgery. The receptors were gathered from an adult with non-small cell lung cancer.

Of note for this clone: At the DNA level, this CDR3 is encoded by other sequences in the same sample as well. V gene TRBV6-5 combines with J gene TRBJ2-7; TRBD2 matches at 7 bases. Trimming took 4 bases from V and 2 from J; bases not matched to a gene: 2. Germline CDR1 MNHEY, CDR2 SVGAGI. This CDR3 has 13 residues. The CDR3 reads CASSSGTTYEQYF. The CDR3 nucleotides are TGTGCCAGCAGTTCCGGGACTACCTACGAGCAGTACTTC.

This clone was seen only once. V and J are TRBV30 and TRBJ2-7; TRBD2 aligns across 12 bases. Per germline, CDR1 GTSNPN and CDR2 SVGIG (reference sequence). This CDR3 region has 17 residues. V gave up 2 bases and J gave up 5 bases; unmatched junction bases: 13. The chain's CDR3 is CAWSPLRARTSGNEQYF. In DNA form, the CDR3 reads TGTGCCTGGAGTCCCCTGAGAGCCAGGACTAGCGGGAACGAGCAGTACTTC.

The gene calls are TRBV6-1 and TRBJ1-2; D may be TRBD1 (5 bases). V lost 8 bases and J lost 8, with 21 bases in between. The CDR3 length is 14 residues. Germline V lookup: CDR1 MNHNS, CDR2 SASEGT. CDR3: CASARDVRADGYTF. The CDR3 nucleotides read TGTGCCAGCGCCCGGGACGTCCGGGCAGACGGCTACACCTTC.